In its sample, the clone carrying this T cell receptor (beta chain) was seen many times. What it recognizes is unknown. Germline CDR1 reads MDHEN; CDR2 reads SYDVKM. The length of the CDR3 is 14 residues. V lost 5 bases to trimming and J lost 10 bases; unmatched junction nucleotides: 10. What was amplified from RNA transcripts were TCR beta CDR3 regions. During a first-round RT-PCR of the TCR CDR3, the HTBI primer set was used. A single record per CDR3 protein comes from TCRdb applying MiXCR to the multiplex PCR reads. The data hold some 530,000 distinct CDR3 sequences, with 22% observed a single time. Ophthalmopathy patients showed a Clinical Activity Score of at least 3, NOSPECS grade of at least 4 and duration under 3 months. Diagnosis rested on symptoms, serum thyroxine and TRAb, thyroid ultrasound, and orbital computed tomography. The sample belongs to a study of T cells in Graves' hyperthyroidism and ophthalmopathy. In the study overall: Blood was drawn when the patient was first diagnosed and still untreated. Study conclusions and caveats: Also found in blood were most expanded thyroid clonotypes above 0.001.

The receptor's source is an older woman with Graves' ophthalmopathy. The chain employs TRBV28 and TRBJ2-4, with TRBD1 identical over 8 bases. Material: blood. CDR3 sequence reads: CASSPQHRGAIQYF. CDR3 in DNA: TGTGCCAGCAGTCCCCAACACAGGGGGGCTATTCAGTACTTC.